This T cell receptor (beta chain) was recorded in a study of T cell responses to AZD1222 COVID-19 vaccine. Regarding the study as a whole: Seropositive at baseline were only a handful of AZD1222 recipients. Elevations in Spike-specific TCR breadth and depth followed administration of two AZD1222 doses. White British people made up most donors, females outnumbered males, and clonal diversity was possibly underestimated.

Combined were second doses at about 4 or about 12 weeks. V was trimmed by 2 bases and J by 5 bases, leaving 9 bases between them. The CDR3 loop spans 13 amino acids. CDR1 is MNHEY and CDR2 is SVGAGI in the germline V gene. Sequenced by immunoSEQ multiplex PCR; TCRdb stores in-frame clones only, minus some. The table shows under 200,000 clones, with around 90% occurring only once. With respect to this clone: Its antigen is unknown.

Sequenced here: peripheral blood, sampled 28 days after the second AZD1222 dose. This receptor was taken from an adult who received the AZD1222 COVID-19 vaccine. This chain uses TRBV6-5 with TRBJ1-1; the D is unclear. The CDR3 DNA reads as TGTGCCAGCAGTTACGGGGTAAGGACTGAAGCTTTCTTT. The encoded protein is CASSYGVRTEAFF.